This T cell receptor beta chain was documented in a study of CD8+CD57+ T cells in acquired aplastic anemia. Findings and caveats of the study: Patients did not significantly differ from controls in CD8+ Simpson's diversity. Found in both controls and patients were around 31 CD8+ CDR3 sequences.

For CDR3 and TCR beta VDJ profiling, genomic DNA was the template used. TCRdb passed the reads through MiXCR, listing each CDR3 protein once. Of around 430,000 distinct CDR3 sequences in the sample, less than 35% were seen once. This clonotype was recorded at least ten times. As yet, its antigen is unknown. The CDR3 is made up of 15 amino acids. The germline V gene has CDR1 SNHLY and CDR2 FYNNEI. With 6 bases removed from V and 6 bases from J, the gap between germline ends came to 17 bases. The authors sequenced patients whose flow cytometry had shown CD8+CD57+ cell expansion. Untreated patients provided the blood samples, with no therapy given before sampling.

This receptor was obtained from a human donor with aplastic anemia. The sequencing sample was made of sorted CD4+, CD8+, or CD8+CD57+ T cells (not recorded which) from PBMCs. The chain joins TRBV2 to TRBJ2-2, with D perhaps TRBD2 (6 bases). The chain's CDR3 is CASSSGTPLAGELFF. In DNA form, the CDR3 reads TGTGCCAGCAGCTCCGGGACTCCCCTGGCCGGGGAGCTGTTTTTT.